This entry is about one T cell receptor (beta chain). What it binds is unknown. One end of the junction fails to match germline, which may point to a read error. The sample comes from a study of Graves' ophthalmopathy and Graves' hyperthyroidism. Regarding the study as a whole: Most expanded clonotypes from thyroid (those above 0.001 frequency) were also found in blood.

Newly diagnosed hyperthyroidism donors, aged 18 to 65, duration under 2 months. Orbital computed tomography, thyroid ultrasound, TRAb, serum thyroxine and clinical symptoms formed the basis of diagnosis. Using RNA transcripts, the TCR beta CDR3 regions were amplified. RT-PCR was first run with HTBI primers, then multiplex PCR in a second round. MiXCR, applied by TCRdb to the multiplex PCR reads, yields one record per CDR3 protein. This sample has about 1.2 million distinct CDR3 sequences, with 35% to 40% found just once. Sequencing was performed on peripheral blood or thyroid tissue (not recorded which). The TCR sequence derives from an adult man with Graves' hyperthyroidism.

The chain's CDR3 is CASSLETWNF. The CDR3 DNA follows: TGTGCCAGCAGCTTAGAGACATGGAACTTC. The chain combines TRBV7-2 with TRBJ2-5; no definite D call. Per the germline V gene, CDR1 is SGHTA and CDR2 is FQGNSA. This CDR3 has 10 amino acids.